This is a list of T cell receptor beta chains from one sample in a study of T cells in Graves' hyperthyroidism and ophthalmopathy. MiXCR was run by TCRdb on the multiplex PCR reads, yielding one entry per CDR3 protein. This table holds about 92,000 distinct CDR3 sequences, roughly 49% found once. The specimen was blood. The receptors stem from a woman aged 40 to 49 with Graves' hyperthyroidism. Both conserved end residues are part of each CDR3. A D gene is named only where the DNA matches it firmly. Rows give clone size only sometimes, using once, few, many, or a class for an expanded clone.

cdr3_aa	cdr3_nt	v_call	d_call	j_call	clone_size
CASSPLGYWDEKLFF	TGTGCCAGCAGCCCCCTCGGCTATTGGGATGAAAAACTGTTTTTT	TRBV7-2	-	TRBJ1-4	many
CASSPGTSGEQYF	TGTGCCAGCAGCCCTGGGACTAGCGGCGAGCAGTACTTC	TRBV7-2	TRBD2	TRBJ2-7	many
CASSPVGQGVQPQHF	TGTGCCAGCTCACCAGTGGGACAGGGTGTTCAGCCCCAGCATTTT	TRBV18	TRBD1	TRBJ1-5	many
CAISESGRYGYTF	TGTGCCATCAGTGAGTCGGGGCGGTATGGCTACACCTTC	TRBV10-3	-	TRBJ1-2	many
CSVEEGGGTEAFF	TGCAGCGTTGAAGAGGGTGGCGGGACTGAAGCTTTCTTT	TRBV29-1	-	TRBJ1-1	many
CASTPRGLAGVSGANVLTF	TGTGCCAGCACCCCCCGAGGACTAGCGGGAGTCTCTGGGGCCAACGTCCTGACTTTC	TRBV2	TRBD2	TRBJ2-6	many
CASSVVQGAETQYF	TGTGCCAGCAGCGTAGTACAGGGGGCGGAGACCCAGTACTTC	TRBV9	TRBD1	TRBJ2-5	-
CASSYFTGSAQGYTF	TGTGCCAGCAGTTACTTTACCGGATCGGCGCAAGGCTACACCTTC	TRBV6-6	-	TRBJ1-2	many
CASSLGDRVAFSYEQYF	TGTGCCAGCAGCTTAGGGGACAGGGTGGCTTTCTCCTACGAGCAGTACTTC	TRBV7-9	TRBD1	TRBJ2-7	-
CASSMGTSPGNTQYF	TGTGCCAGCAGCATGGGGACTAGCCCGGGGAATACGCAGTATTTT	TRBV7-8	TRBD2	TRBJ2-3	few
CASYRGQLNTGELFF	TGCGCCAGCTACCGGGGACAACTGAACACCGGGGAGCTGTTTTTT	TRBV5-1	-	TRBJ2-2	many
CASSAGLAGTYEQYF	TGTGCCAGCAGTGCTGGACTAGCGGGAACCTACGAGCAGTACTTC	TRBV2	TRBD2	TRBJ2-7	-
CASSSGTGGAETQYF	TGTGCCAGCAGCTCCGGGACAGGGGGCGCAGAGACCCAGTACTTC	TRBV5-4	TRBD1	TRBJ2-5	-
CASSATGDNQPQHF	TGTGCCAGCAGCGCGACAGGGGACAACCAGCCCCAGCATTTT	TRBV7-2	TRBD1	TRBJ1-5	-
CASMGGGFNQPQHF	TGTGCCAGTATGGGGGGAGGCTTCAATCAGCCCCAGCATTTT	TRBV19	-	TRBJ1-5	many
CASSQDSRDEKLFF	TGCGCCAGCAGCCAAGACTCCAGGGATGAAAAACTGTTTTTT	TRBV4-1	-	TRBJ1-4	once
CASGVNRVAEQYF	TGTGCCAGCGGTGTTAACAGGGTAGCCGAGCAGTACTTC	TRBV7-9	-	TRBJ2-7	-
CAISEGNYGYTF	TGTGCCATCAGTGAGGGTAACTATGGCTACACCTTC	TRBV10-3	-	TRBJ1-2	-
CATSARGDQPQHF	TGTGCCACCAGTGCCAGGGGTGATCAGCCCCAGCATTTT	TRBV24-1	-	TRBJ1-5	many
CASSLAIGGGNYGYTF	TGTGCCAGCAGCTTAGCTATCGGGGGCGGGAACTACGGCTACACCTTC	TRBV11-2	-	TRBJ1-2	-
CAGSSGTRTCEQYF	TGTGCCGGCAGTTCCGGGACCAGGACCTGCGAGCAGTACTTC	TRBV27	-	TRBJ2-7	-
CASSRTGTSYEQYF	TGTGCCAGCAGCCGGACAGGGACCTCCTACGAGCAGTACTTC	TRBV7-9	TRBD1	TRBJ2-7	many
CASSLSTGRGAEAFF	TGTGCCAGCAGCCTCTCCACAGGGAGGGGGGCTGAAGCTTTCTTT	TRBV12-3/TRBV12-4	-	TRBJ1-1	few
CSPRDSYNGYTF	TGCAGCCCCCGGGACAGCTATAATGGCTACACCTTC	TRBV29-1	TRBD1	TRBJ1-2	-
CAISPRGGAIQPQHF	TGTGCCATCAGTCCCAGGGGAGGGGCAATTCAGCCCCAGCATTTT	TRBV10-3	-	TRBJ1-5	-
CAIQTGVGGTQYF	TGTGCCATTCAAACAGGGGTCGGCGGGACCCAGTACTTC	TRBV10-3	TRBD1	TRBJ2-5	-
CAISGKGDSPLHF	TGTGCCATCAGTGGCAAGGGCGATTCACCCCTCCACTTT	TRBV10-3	-	TRBJ1-6	-
CASSELSSYNSPLHF	TGCGCCAGCAGCGAGTTGAGCTCCTATAATTCACCCCTCCACTTT	TRBV9	-	TRBJ1-6	many
CANSFRPNTGAFF	TGCGCCAACAGCTTTAGACCGAACACTGGAGCTTTCTTT	TRBV5-5	-	TRBJ1-1	-
CSSVGAAGEGYGYTF	TGCAGCTCCGTAGGGGCCGCTGGGGAGGGCTATGGCTACACCTTC	TRBV29-1	-	TRBJ1-2	few
CASSLTSRDSEAFF	TGTGCCAGCAGCTTAACATCCCGGGACAGTGAAGCTTTCTTT	TRBV7-3	TRBD1	TRBJ1-1	-
CASSGWTQAEETQYF	TGTGCCAGCAGTGGTTGGACGCAGGCAGAAGAGACCCAGTACTTC	TRBV28	-	TRBJ2-5	once
CSVIPLVDGEQYF	TGCAGCGTTATCCCCTTAGTGGACGGCGAGCAGTACTTC	TRBV29-1	-	TRBJ2-7	many
CASSAVAGGPHEQYF	TGTGCCAGCAGCGCCGTAGCGGGAGGGCCCCACGAGCAGTACTTC	TRBV9	TRBD2	TRBJ2-7	many
CASSPTEGRFGELFF	TGTGCCAGCAGCCCGACAGAGGGGCGCTTCGGGGAGCTGTTTTTT	TRBV7-6	-	TRBJ2-2	-
CASRGNTEAFF	TGTGCTAGTAGGGGAAACACTGAAGCTTTCTTT	TRBV12-5	-	TRBJ1-1	many
CVSARVDSGELFF	TGTGTCAGCGCGCGGGTCGATAGCGGGGAGCTGTTTTTT	TRBV9	-	TRBJ2-2	-
CASSERAVF	TGTGCCAGCAGTGAAAGGGCGGTTTTT	TRBV2	-	TRBJ2-2	few
CAIKSWEGNYEQYF	TGTGCCATCAAATCCTGGGAAGGCAATTACGAGCAGTACTTC	TRBV10-3	-	TRBJ2-7	-
CASSLAASGRPLNTGELFF	TGTGCCAGCAGTTTAGCGGCGAGCGGGAGGCCTCTGAACACCGGGGAGCTGTTTTTT	TRBV12-3/TRBV12-4	TRBD2	TRBJ2-2	-
CASSYGRGATDTQYF	TGTGCCAGCAGTTACGGGCGGGGGGCCACAGATACGCAGTATTTT	TRBV7-9	TRBD2	TRBJ2-3	once
CSVGTGGLQHF	TGCAGCGTAGGAACAGGAGGATTACAGCATTTT	TRBV29-1	-	TRBJ1-5	-
CSAKPSGRTGQYF	TGCAGTGCCAAACCCAGCGGGAGGACTGGGCAGTACTTC	TRBV20-1	TRBD2	TRBJ2-7	-
CASSVVNRFMEAFF	TGTGCCAGCAGCGTTGTAAACCGATTTATGGAAGCTTTCTTT	TRBV5-4	-	TRBJ1-1	-
CASSSGTTGDTQYF	TGCGCCAGCAGCTCGGGGACTACGGGAGATACGCAGTATTTT	TRBV5-1	TRBD2	TRBJ2-3	many
CASSLGEGATGETQYF	TGTGCCAGCAGCTTAGGAGAGGGAGCTACGGGGGAGACCCAGTACTTC	TRBV7-8	-	TRBJ2-5	many
CASSAGFGYTF	TGCGCCAGCAGCGCGGGATTCGGCTACACCTTC	TRBV10-2	-	TRBJ1-2	medium-sized
CSVGTDYNSPLHF	TGCAGCGTTGGGACAGACTATAATTCACCCCTCCACTTT	TRBV29-1	-	TRBJ1-6	many
CSARDRFNEKLFF	TGCAGTGCTAGGGACAGGTTTAATGAAAAACTGTTTTTT	TRBV20-1	TRBD1	TRBJ1-4	many
CASSEPGGQLNTGELFF	TGTGCCAGCAGTGAACCGGGGGGACAGCTGAACACCGGGGAGCTGTTTTTT	TRBV2	-	TRBJ2-2	-
CASSRTGVLLETQYF	TGCGCCAGCAGCAGGACAGGGGTGTTATTGGAGACCCAGTACTTC	TRBV5-1	TRBD1	TRBJ2-5	-
CSQRVGYEQYF	TGCAGCCAGAGAGTAGGCTACGAGCAGTACTTC	TRBV29-1	-	TRBJ2-7	-
CSATSGRTGQYF	TGCAGTGCCACTAGCGGGAGGACTGGGCAGTACTTC	TRBV20-1	TRBD2	TRBJ2-7	few
CSSVGAAGEASETQYF	TGCAGCTCCGTAGGGGCCGCTGGGGAAGCTTCAGAGACCCAGTACTTC	TRBV29-1	-	TRBJ2-5	-
CSARGWRTYEHF	TGCAGTGCTAGAGGGTGGAGGACCTACGAGCATTTT	TRBV20-1	-	TRBJ1-5	-
CASSMTAGAPETQYF	TGTGCCAGCAGCATGACAGCGGGAGCCCCAGAGACCCAGTACTTC	TRBV7-8	TRBD2	TRBJ2-5	-